Reported below is one T cell receptor beta chain. This record comes from a study of PD-1 blockade in classical Hodgkin lymphoma. TCRdb keeps only in-frame clones here, not all; method: immunoSEQ multiplex PCR. The sample includes about 4,000 clones, approximately 74% of them seen just once. Following autologous stem cell transplantation, relapse occurred in every patient, and exposure to brentuximab vedotin varied. Trimming removed 5 bases from V and 4 bases from J, with 12 bases in between. The length of the CDR3 is 14 residues. Germline CDR1 reads MDHEN; CDR2 reads SYDVKM. The clonotype was recovered from a human donor with classical Hodgkin lymphoma. The chain combines TRBV28 with TRBJ1-5, with D possibly matching TRBD1 (6 bases). The sequenced sample was peripheral blood mononuclear cells (PBMCs), obtained at baseline. CDR3 region: CASSRDRNNQPQHF. The DNA of the CDR3 is TGTGCCAGCAGTCGTGACAGGAATAATCAGCCCCAGCATTTT.